One and the same sample provided the 26 T cell receptor beta chains below, sequenced in a study of cytomegalovirus exposure and HLA in healthy donors. In the PCR, 60 Vbeta and 13 Jbeta primers were used. The assay was immunoSEQ multiplex PCR, and TCRdb's table has in-frame clones only and misses some. Seen here are 150,000 to 190,000 clones, approximately 81% observed once, and the top ten hold roughly 1.4%. What was sequenced was PBMCs. Every receptor here comes from a man younger than 30 in good health and CMV-seronegative.

This clone was recorded a few times. V usage is TRBV11-2 and J usage is TRBJ2-7; a weak D match, TRBD2 (7 bases). V lost 5 bases, J lost 3 bases, and 17 bases lay in between. The CDR3 sequence is 15 residues long. Germline CDR1 is SGHAT and CDR2 is FQNNGV. Here the CDR3 reads CASSPSGRGLYEQYF. The CDR3 nucleotides are TGTGCCAGCAGCCCCTCGGGGCGGGGGCTCTACGAGCAGTACTTC.

There are a few counts of this clone. This rearrangement joins TRBV6-1 to TRBJ1-2, with 9 bases aligning to TRBD1. In germline, CDR1 is MNHNS, CDR2 SASEGT. The CDR3 consists of 17 residues. J lost 2 bases, V lost 2 bases, and 9 bases had no gene match. The DNA of the CDR3 is TGTGCCAGCAGTGAATATGGGACAGGGTTGGAGAACTATGGCTACACCTTC. Translation gives CASSEYGTGLENYGYTF.

In this sample, this clone turned up a few times. The genes are TRBV5-6 and TRBJ2-7; the match to TRBD1 covers 9 bases. The CDR3 sequence is 14 residues long. V was pared by 2 bases and J by 1 base, with 1 base of the junction left unmatched. Per germline, CDR1 SGHDT and CDR2 YYEEEE. CDR3 sequence: CASSLDRGSYEQYF. For the CDR3, the DNA is TGTGCCAGCAGCTTAGACAGGGGGTCCTACGAGCAGTACTTC. The full variable domain, completed using reference TRBV5-6 and TRBJ2-7, is DAGVTQSPTHLIKTRGQQVTLRCSPKSGHDTVSWYQQALGQGPQFIFQYYEEEERQRGNFPDRFSGHQFPNYSSELNVNALLLGDSALYLCASSLDRGSYEQYFGPGTRLTVT.

CDR3 coding DNA: TGTGCCAGCAGCTTGGCCTCGGGGGGAGGTACTGAAGCTTTCTTT. Translating gives CASSLASGGGTEAFF. This chain uses TRBV11-2 with TRBJ1-1; tentative D call: TRBD1 (5 bases). This CDR3 is 15 amino acids long. Trimming pared 3 bases from V and 5 bases from J, leaving 16 bases between. CDR1 and CDR2 from the germline V gene are SGHAT and FQNNGV. Full variable domain (remainder filled in from reference TRBV11-2 and TRBJ1-1): EAGVAQSPRYKIIEKRQSVAFWCNPISGHATLYWYQQILGQGPKLLIQFQNNGVVDDSQLPKDRFSAERLKGVDSTLKIQPAKLEDSAVYLCASSLASGGGTEAFFGQGTRLTVV.

The gene calls are TRBV10-2 and TRBJ1-2, with 9 bases identical to TRBD1. This CDR3 region has 13 residues. V lost 8 bases to trimming and J lost 3 bases; unmatched junction nucleotides: 4. The germline V gene has CDR1 WSHSY and CDR2 SAAADI. Here the CDR3 DNA reads TGCGCCAGCTCCCGACAGGGGGACTATGGCTACACCTTC. Translating it yields CASSRQGDYGYTF.

The V and J genes are TRBV25-1 and TRBJ1-2; 9 bases map to TRBD1. Trimming removed 3 bases from V and 6 bases from J; junction bases left unmatched: 11. The CDR3 totals 16 residues. Germline V gives CDR1 MGHDK, CDR2 SYGVNS. The CDR3 coding sequence is TGTGCCAGCAGTGAGGGAGGGACAGGGAGGATGAATGGCTACACCTTC. Its translation: CASSEGGTGRMNGYTF.

The rearrangement joins TRBV25-1 to TRBJ2-1, with TRBD2 identical over 9 bases. In germline, CDR1 is MGHDK, CDR2 SYGVNS. The CDR3 runs to 15 residues. V trimming: 1 base; J trimming: 7 bases; junction bases outside the gene matches: 5. As DNA, the CDR3 is TGTGCCAGCAGTGAATTAGCGGGAGAAAAAAATGAGCAGTTCTTC. Translated, it gives CASSELAGEKNEQFF.

The rearrangement links TRBV9 to TRBJ1-4, with D uncertain. The CDR3 length is 14 residues. The germline gives CDR1 SGDLS, CDR2 YYNGEE. Between the trimmed V and J ends, which lost 0 bases and 7 bases, there was a span of 10 bases. DNA of the CDR3: TGTGCCAGCAGCGTAGACCCCGAGGGTGAAAAACTGTTTTTT. Amino acid sequence: CASSVDPEGEKLFF.

The chain recombines TRBV14 with TRBJ2-7; D ambiguous. Germline CDR1 reads SGHDN; CDR2 reads FVKESK. The CDR3 runs 13 residues. V was clipped by 0 bases and J by 3 bases, with 6 bases between them. The CDR3: CASSQDRIYEQYF. CDR3 bases: TGTGCCAGCAGCCAAGATAGAATCTACGAGCAGTACTTC.

The gene calls are TRBV4-3 and TRBJ2-6, with D maybe TRBD2 (5 bases). V lost 0 bases, J lost 2 bases, and 11 bases lay in between. Per germline, CDR1 LGHNA and CDR2 YSLEER. The CDR3 runs 17 residues. CDR3 region: CASSQEFRGTGANVLTF. For the CDR3, the DNA is TGCGCCAGCAGCCAAGAATTTCGGGGAACTGGGGCCAACGTCCTGACTTTC.

This chain uses TRBV27 with TRBJ2-7; D perhaps matches TRBD2 (6 bases). This CDR3 spans 14 amino acids. V was clipped by 5 bases and J by 7 bases, with 18 bases between them. CDR1 MNHEY and CDR2 SMNVEV come from the germline V gene (reference sequence). CDR3 coding DNA: TGTGCCAGCAGTGACCGGGACTGGTCACGAGAGCAGTACTTC. Amino acid sequence: CASSDRDWSREQYF.

The chain recombines TRBV9 with TRBJ2-7; D may be TRBD1 (5 bases). Trimming cost V 0 bases and J 0 bases, with 7 bases left between them. CDR3 length: 14 amino acids. Germline V gives CDR1 SGDLS, CDR2 YYNGEE. The CDR3 DNA is TGTGCCAGCAGCGTAGAGGGGAACTCCTACGAGCAGTACTTC. Translation gives CASSVEGNSYEQYF.

The rearrangement uses TRBV19 and TRBJ2-1, with D maybe TRBD2 (7 bases). The germline V and J ends were trimmed by 4 bases and 6 bases, with 13 bases remaining between them. The CDR3 loop spans 14 amino acids. From germline, CDR1 is LNHDA and CDR2 SQIVND (reference sequence). This CDR3 reads CASSTGEGVNEQFF. As DNA, the CDR3 is TGTGCCAGTAGTACTGGGGAGGGGGTCAATGAGCAGTTCTTC.

The chain employs TRBV5-1 and TRBJ2-5; 11 bases are shared with TRBD2. The CDR3 covers 17 residues. Germline assignment: CDR1 SGHRS and CDR2 YFSETQ. Trimming cost V 2 bases and J 4 bases; bases outside gene matches: 10. The CDR3 DNA follows: TGCGCCAGCAGCTTCAATTCGGGACTAGCGGAGCGAGAGACCCAGTACTTC. Its protein product is CASSFNSGLAERETQYF.

V gene TRBV7-2 combines with J gene TRBJ2-7; D perhaps matches TRBD2 (6 bases). The germline CDR1 and CDR2 sequences are SGHTA and FQGNSA. Trimming shortened V by 1 base and J by 1 base, and 11 bases separated the two germline ends. The CDR3 has 15 amino acids. The CDR3 DNA is TGTGCCAGCAGCTTAGGCACCGGGAGATCCTACGAGCAGTACTTC. It specifies CASSLGTGRSYEQYF.

To note about this clone: Other DNA sequences in the sample encode the same CDR3. The V gene is TRBV4-3, the J gene TRBJ1-1; D gene uncertain. V lost 1 base to trimming and J lost 0 bases, with 6 bases between them. Looked up from germline, CDR1 is LGHNA and CDR2 is YSLEER. The CDR3 runs 14 residues. The CDR3: CASSQATMNTEAFF. CDR3 nucleotide sequence: TGCGCCAGCAGCCAAGCGACAATGAACACTGAAGCTTTCTTT.

This clone came up once. The V gene is TRBV6-1, the J gene TRBJ2-2, with D maybe TRBD2 (6 bases). Per the germline V gene, CDR1 is MNHNS and CDR2 is SASEGT. Between the trimmed V and J ends, which lost 5 bases and 6 bases, there was a span of 10 bases. The CDR3 extends over 13 amino acids. The CDR3 spells CASSLGEAGELFF. In DNA, the CDR3 is TGTGCCAGCAGTTTGGGGGAGGCCGGGGAGCTGTTTTTT.

The genes are TRBV27 and TRBJ1-1, with D unresolved. CDR1 MNHEY and CDR2 SMNVEV come from the germline V gene (reference sequence). Trimming cost V 0 bases and J 1 base, with 9 bases left between them. There are 15 residues in the CDR3. The CDR3 DNA reads as TGTGCCAGCAGTTTATCGGGCTCACGGAACACTGAAGCTTTCTTT. This sequence encodes CASSLSGSRNTEAFF.

The J gene is TRBJ2-7, the V gene TRBV27; D is perhaps TRBD2 (5 bases). CDR3 size: 13 residues. V was pared by 7 bases and J by 3 bases, with 13 bases between. Germline V CDR1 and CDR2: MNHEY, SMNVEV (reference sequence). CDR3 nucleotide sequence: TGTGCCAGCAAATCGGCGGAGGTCTACGAGCAGTACTTC. Translating gives CASKSAEVYEQYF.

This chain joins TRBV25-1 and TRBJ1-3; D gene uncertain. V lost 6 bases to trimming and J lost 2 bases, with 11 bases between them. The CDR3 spans 14 residues. Germline V gives CDR1 MGHDK, CDR2 SYGVNS. The CDR3 reads CASRRPGTGNTIYF. DNA of the CDR3: TGTGCCAGCAGACGCCCCGGTACTGGAAACACCATATATTTT.

The CDR3 nucleotides are TGCAGCGGCAGCGACAGGGGAGAGACCCAGTACTTC. Translated, it gives CSGSDRGETQYF. The chain recombines TRBV29-1 with TRBJ2-5, with 8 bases identical to TRBD1. V lost 7 bases and J lost 4; bases outside the gene matches: 5. There are 12 residues in the CDR3. From germline, CDR1 is SQVTM and CDR2 ANQGSEA.

This rearrangement joins TRBV10-3 to TRBJ2-1; 9 nucleotides agree with TRBD1. Germline loops: CDR1 ENHRY, CDR2 SYGVKD. The CDR3 has 16 amino acids. The ends lost 6 bases at V and 8 bases at J; junction bases unmatched: 14. The CDR3 is CAISPLRDRVSYEQFF. CDR3 coding DNA: TGTGCCATCAGCCCCCTGCGGGACAGGGTTAGTTATGAGCAGTTCTTC.

The gene calls are TRBV2 and TRBJ1-4; possible D gene TRBD1, 6 bases. The germline CDR1 and CDR2 sequences are SNHLY and FYNNEI. Trimming left V 6 bases short and J 0 bases short, with 8 bases between. CDR3 size: 14 residues. CDR3 nucleotide sequence: TGTGCCAGCAGCGCAGGGGCAACTAATGAAAAACTGTTTTTT. Protein: CASSAGATNEKLFF.

In this sample, this clone turned up a few times. The chain combines TRBV18 with TRBJ1-1; D is unclear. This CDR3 has 15 residues. Trimming cost V 6 bases and J 0 bases, with 14 bases left between them. The V gene's germline CDR1 is KGHSH and CDR2 LQKENI. The CDR3, as DNA: TGTGCCAGCTCCGCCGAGTTCTCGGTGAACACTGAAGCTTTCTTT. It yields the protein CASSAEFSVNTEAFF.

This clone was counted a few times. The CDR3 is CASSVRGGGTDTQYF. Here the CDR3 DNA reads TGTGCCAGCAGCGTACGGGGAGGGGGCACAGATACGCAGTATTTT. This chain joins TRBV9 and TRBJ2-3; 7 positions match TRBD2. Germline values: CDR1 SGDLS, CDR2 YYNGEE. Germline trimming cut 1 base from V and 1 base from J; bases unmatched to any gene: 3. The CDR3 spans 15 residues.

This chain connects TRBV21-1 to TRBJ2-5; TRBD2 is the table's D call, not checked against the DNA. TRBV21-1 represents a pseudogene. The CDR3 is 20 amino acids. The CDR3 sequence: CASSKAGDGPLGLAEETQYF. For the CDR3, the DNA is TGTGCCAGCAGCAAAGCGGGGGACGGCCCCCTAGGACTAGCGGAAGAGACCCAGTACTTC.